A single sample is the source of the 20 T cell receptor beta chains below, sequenced in a study of identical twins. TCRdb fed the 5' RACE reads into MiXCR, producing one record per CDR3 protein. The sample shows approximately 1.8 million distinct CDR3 sequences, 32% of them seen only once. The sample consisted of cord blood. Receptor source: a newborn girl in good health.

The rearrangement uses TRBV10-3 and TRBJ2-3, with 8 bases that match TRBD2. CDR1 and CDR2 (germline): ENHRY, SYGVKD. The trim removed 8 bases at V and 1 base at J, leaving 5 bases unmatched. The CDR3 has 14 amino acids. As DNA, the CDR3 is TGTGCCATCCATGGCGGGAGGCGCACAGATACGCAGTATTTT. This translates into CAIHGGRRTDTQYF.

This clonotype has a handful of counts. The chain's CDR3 is CASSWSGKLQGANYNEQFF. CDR3 bases: TGCGCCAGCAGCTGGTCGGGTAAATTACAGGGGGCAAACTACAATGAGCAGTTCTTC. The V gene is TRBV5-1, the J gene TRBJ2-1; TRBD1 agrees at 9 bases. The V gene's germline CDR1 is SGHRS and CDR2 YFSETQ. Trimming took 3 bases from V and 3 from J; bases not matched to a gene: 16. The CDR3 is made up of 19 amino acids.

J is TRBJ1-1 and V is TRBV20-1; D remains ambiguous. Germline CDR1 reads DFQATT; CDR2 reads SNEGSKA (reference sequence). V gave up 2 bases and J gave up 0 bases, with 10 bases separating them. The CDR3 runs to 14 residues. CDR3 in amino acids: CSARNGRVNTEAFF. In DNA, the CDR3 is TGCAGTGCTAGAAACGGGCGCGTGAACACTGAAGCTTTCTTT.

This clonotype came up a few times. The chain recombines TRBV11-2 with TRBJ2-5; no clear D gene. The V gene's germline CDR1 is SGHAT and CDR2 FQNNGV. The CDR3 contains 16 residues. V was trimmed by 1 base and J by 2 bases, leaving 14 bases between them. The CDR3 nucleotides read TGTGCCAGCAGCTTAGTTACTGGGAACCCTCAAGAGACCCAGTACTTC. Translation gives CASSLVTGNPQETQYF.

Only one count was recorded for this clonotype. The J gene is TRBJ1-1, the V gene TRBV20-1; D uncertain. The V gene lost 5 bases and the J gene lost 10 bases, with 11 bases spanning the gap. Germline-derived CDR1 and CDR2 are DFQATT and SNEGSKA (reference sequence). The CDR3 length is 10 residues. The CDR3 bases are TGCAGTGCTCCTGAGGTGGTAGCTTTCTTT. This encodes CSAPEVVAFF.

The rearrangement uses TRBV25-1 and TRBJ2-1; the D call may be TRBD1 or TRBD2 (6 bases each). This CDR3 has 15 amino acids. Germline CDR1 and CDR2: MGHDK and SYGVNS. V lost 4 bases and J 5 bases, leaving 15 bases between the germline ends. CDR3 region: CASSGIGGYNNEQFF. CDR3 nucleotides: TGTGCCAGCAGTGGGATAGGGGGGTACAACAATGAGCAGTTCTTC.

This clonotype was seen a handful of times. Relative to the germline gene, one junction end is altered; a read error may explain this. The rearrangement uses TRBV4-1 and TRBJ1-2; unclear D gene. CDR1 MGHRA and CDR2 YSYEKL come from the germline V gene. This CDR3 comprises 12 residues. DNA for the CDR3: TGCGCCAGCAGCCAGTCCGGCTATGGCTGCACCTTC. This gives the protein CASSQSGYGCTF.

The gene calls are TRBV6-1 and TRBJ2-3; 11 positions agree with TRBD2. There are 15 residues in the CDR3. With 3 bases clipped from V and 4 bases from J, the junction kept 3 bases outside the gene matches. Germline V gives CDR1 MNHNS, CDR2 SASEGT. The CDR3 spells CASSDHSGGADTQYF. The CDR3 nucleotides are TGTGCCAGCAGTGATCATAGCGGGGGGGCAGATACGCAGTATTTT.

V usage is TRBV12-3 or TRBV12-4 and J usage is TRBJ2-2, with D unclear. The V gene lost 7 bases and the J gene lost 3 bases, with 9 bases spanning the gap. The CDR3 length is 13 residues. The DNA of the CDR3 is TGTGCCAGCACCCCTCCATACACCGGGGAGCTGTTTTTT. As protein: CASTPPYTGELFF.

This clonotype was recorded many times. The chain couples TRBV24-1 to TRBJ2-3, with 12 bases aligning to TRBD2. Unmatched junction bases numbered 4, after V lost 2 bases and J lost 2 bases. The CDR3 is 17 residues long. Germline V gene sequence: CDR1 KGHDR, CDR2 SFDVKD. This chain's CDR3 is CATSDSSGGVFTDTQYF. In DNA, the CDR3 is TGTGCCACCAGTGATTCTAGCGGGGGGGTTTTCACAGATACGCAGTATTTT.

This clonotype showed up just a few times. The chain employs TRBV12-5 and TRBJ1-2; TRBD1 might be the D (5 bases). Germline V lookup: CDR1 LGHNT, CDR2 FRNRAP. CDR3 length equals 14 residues. The V end was cut by 2 bases, the J end by 4 bases, with 11 bases between. CDR3 sequence (DNA): TGTGCTAGTGGTTTGCCAGGACATTCCTATGGCTACACCTTC. This gives the protein CASGLPGHSYGYTF.

This chain uses TRBV21-1 with TRBJ2-3; the table names TRBD1, a call not compared with the DNA. TRBV21-1 is a pseudogene locus. The CDR3 is 15 residues long. The CDR3 region is CASSFWTGTGDTQYF. The CDR3 DNA reads as TGTGCCAGCAGCTTTTGGACAGGGACGGGGGATACGCAGTATTTT.

This clonotype was counted only a few times. The chain recombines TRBV29-1 with TRBJ2-1, with D tentatively TRBD1 or TRBD2 (5 bases each). CDR1 and CDR2 from the germline V gene are SQVTM and ANQGSEA. The CDR3 runs 12 residues. Trimming shortened V by 4 bases and J by 3 bases, and 7 bases separated the two germline ends. CDR3 bases: TGCAGCGTTGTTGGGGGCTACAATGAGCAGTTCTTC. As protein: CSVVGGYNEQFF.

CDR3 sequence (DNA): TGTGCCAGCAGCCAACAGCTAGCGGGGGGGCCATTCGGGGAGACCCAGTACTTC. Its protein product is CASSQQLAGGPFGETQYF. The rearrangement links TRBV4-2 to TRBJ2-5, with 12 bases that match TRBD2. The CDR3 is made up of 18 amino acids. Germline lookup yields CDR1 LGHNA and CDR2 YNFKEQ. The V segment lost 2 bases and the J segment 5 bases; nucleotides outside the gene matches: 12.

This chain connects TRBV7-2 to TRBJ1-2; D ambiguous. The CDR3 runs 13 residues. With 7 bases removed from V and 2 bases from J, the gap between germline ends came to 11 bases. Per germline, CDR1 SGHTA and CDR2 FQGNSA. Here the CDR3 reads CASTTAGNYGYTF. The CDR3 nucleotides are TGTGCCAGCACCACGGCGGGGAACTATGGCTACACCTTC.

This clonotype was detected a few times. The rearrangement joins TRBV3-1 to TRBJ2-3; the match to TRBD2 covers 10 bases. Trimming took 4 bases from V and 4 from J; bases not matched to a gene: 8. There are 16 residues in the CDR3. The germline gives CDR1 LGHDT, CDR2 YNNKEL (reference sequence). DNA of the CDR3: TGTGCCAGCAGCCCGACAGCGGGAGGGCCCGCAGATACGCAGTATTTT. It codes for CASSPTAGGPADTQYF.

The V call is TRBV11-2, the J call TRBJ2-1, with 8 bases matching TRBD2. There are 16 residues in the CDR3. The junction had 9 bases not matched to a gene; V was cut back by 5 bases and J by 3 bases. CDR1 is SGHAT and CDR2 is FQNNGV in the germline V gene. As DNA, the CDR3 is TGTGCCAGCAGCGGAAGCGGGAGAGGGGGCTACAATGAGCAGTTCTTC. This gives the protein CASSGSGRGGYNEQFF. The full variable domain, with the rest looked up from reference TRBV11-2 and TRBJ2-1, is EAGVAQSPRYKIIEKRQSVAFWCNPISGHATLYWYQQILGQGPKLLIQFQNNGVVDDSQLPKDRFSAERLKGVDSTLKIQPAKLEDSAVYLCASSGSGRGGYNEQFFGPGTRLTVL.

This chain connects TRBV7-7 to TRBJ2-2; D is possibly TRBD1 (6 bases). Germline CDR1 and CDR2: SSHAT and FNYEAQ (reference sequence). The CDR3 length is 17 residues. Deletions cut 3 bases from V and 3 bases from J, with 17 bases between. The CDR3 loop is CASSFGPGQPYTGELFF. The CDR3 DNA is TGTGCCAGCAGCTTCGGCCCCGGACAGCCCTACACCGGGGAGCTGTTTTTT.

V and J are TRBV7-2 and TRBJ1-4, with D perhaps matching TRBD1 (5 bases). The CDR3 has 13 residues. V was trimmed by 5 bases and J by 6 bases, leaving 10 bases between them. The germline V gene has CDR1 SGHTA and CDR2 FQGNSA. CDR3 amino acids: CASSHGTDEKLFF. CDR3 coding DNA: TGTGCCAGCAGCCACGGGACGGATGAAAAACTGTTTTTT.

The sample holds a few counts of this clonotype. The chain links TRBV5-1 to TRBJ2-1, with 14 bases that match TRBD2. The CDR3 covers 15 residues. Germline values: CDR1 SGHRS, CDR2 YFSETQ. After removal of 3 bases from V and 12 bases from J, the junction contained 8 bases not matched to a gene. The CDR3 region is CASSYGLAGGGPQFF. In DNA form, the CDR3 reads TGCGCCAGCAGCTACGGACTAGCGGGAGGAGGTCCGCAGTTCTTC.